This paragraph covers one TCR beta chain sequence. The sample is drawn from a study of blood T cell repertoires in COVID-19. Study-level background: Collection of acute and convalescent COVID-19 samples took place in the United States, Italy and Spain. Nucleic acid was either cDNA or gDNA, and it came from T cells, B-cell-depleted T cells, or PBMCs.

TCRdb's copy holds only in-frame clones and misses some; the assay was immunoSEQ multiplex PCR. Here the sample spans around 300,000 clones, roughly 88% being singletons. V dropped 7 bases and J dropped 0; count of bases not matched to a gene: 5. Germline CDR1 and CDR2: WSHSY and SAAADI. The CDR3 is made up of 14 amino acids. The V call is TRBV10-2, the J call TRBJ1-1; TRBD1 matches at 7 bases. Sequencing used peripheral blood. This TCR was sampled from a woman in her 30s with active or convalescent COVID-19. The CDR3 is CASKGDRMNTEAFF. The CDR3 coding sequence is TGCGCCAGCAAAGGGGACAGAATGAACACTGAAGCTTTCTTT.